Following are 12 T cell receptor beta chains from one sample sequenced in a study of vaccination effects on CD4 cells after COVID-19. Their antigens are not known. Sequencing used immunoSEQ multiplex PCR; TCRdb keeps in-frame clones, though not all of them. The table includes roughly 70,000 clones, 76% detected once. Ahead of sequencing, the ViraFEST assay grew antigen-specific CD4+ T cells using viral peptide pools. Following a roughly ten-day culture, CD4+ T cells were purified. BNT162b2 vaccine or mRNA-1273 vaccine was given to participants in two doses. The input for sequencing was CD4+ T cells from PBMCs cultured with HCoV-OC43 spike peptides, taken after COVID-19 vaccination. The subset: HCoV-OC43 spike overlapping peptide pool stimulation. These receptors all come from a human donor who received a COVID-19 vaccine.

The chain couples TRBV24-1 to TRBJ2-2; D gene ambiguous. CDR3 length: 14 residues. The V end lost 5 bases, the J end lost 9 bases, and 15 bases lay between the germline ends. The V gene's germline CDR1 is KGHDR and CDR2 SFDVKD. Here the CDR3 reads CATSAVGSYRELFF. The CDR3, as DNA: TGTGCCACCAGTGCCGTCGGCTCGTATCGGGAGCTGTTTTTT.

V is TRBV11-2 and J is TRBJ2-5; no reliable D call. The CDR3 totals 12 residues. V was trimmed by 1 base and J by 3 bases, leaving 3 bases between them. Germline assignment: CDR1 SGHAT and CDR2 FQNNGV. The CDR3 spells CASSLAEETQYF. The CDR3 nucleotides read TGTGCCAGCAGCTTAGCTGAAGAGACCCAGTACTTC.

This sequence joins TRBV18 and TRBJ2-5; D gene unclear. The CDR3 is made up of 13 amino acids. Germline V lookup: CDR1 KGHSH, CDR2 LQKENI. The ends were cut back, 0 bases at V and 0 bases at J, with 2 bases in the middle. The CDR3 protein is CASSPPNQETQYF. The CDR3 DNA sequence: TGTGCCAGCTCACCACCAAACCAAGAGACCCAGTACTTC. Based on the CDR3 plus reference TRBV18 and TRBJ2-5, the full variable domain is NAGVMQNPRHLVRRRGQEARLRCSPMKGHSHVYWYRQLPEEGLKFMVYLQKENIIDESGMPKERFSAEFPKEGPSILRIQQVVRGDSAAYFCASSPPNQETQYFGPGTRLLVL.

The chain couples TRBV7-3 to TRBJ2-1; the D gene is possibly TRBD2 (5 bases). Looked up from germline, CDR1 is SGHTA and CDR2 is FQGTGA. The CDR3 totals 15 residues. V was clipped by 2 bases and J by 1 base, with 9 bases between them. CDR3 nucleotide sequence: TGTGCCAGCAGCTTATCTAGCCTTTCCTACAATGAGCAGTTCTTC. It translates to CASSLSSLSYNEQFF.

The gene calls are TRBV10-2 and TRBJ2-3; unclear D gene. CDR3 length: 14 amino acids. V lost 3 bases and J lost 2, with 9 bases in between. CDR1 and CDR2 (germline): WSHSY, SAAADI. Here the CDR3 reads CASSDVQTTDTQYF. For the CDR3, the DNA is TGCGCCAGCAGTGACGTCCAAACCACAGATACGCAGTATTTT.

V is TRBV27 and J is TRBJ2-3, with TRBD1 matching over 8 bases. J was trimmed by 4 bases and V by 5 bases; bases with no gene match: 8. In germline, CDR1 is MNHEY, CDR2 SMNVEV (reference sequence). The CDR3 totals 15 residues. The CDR3 coding sequence is TGTGCCAGCAGTACCCCAGGGGGCCCGCCAGATACGCAGTATTTT. This sequence encodes CASSTPGGPPDTQYF.

The CDR3 loop reads CASSQDQFGTGVRRAFF. For the CDR3, the DNA is TGCGCCAGCAGCCAAGATCAATTCGGGACAGGGGTGCGACGGGCTTTCTTT. The chain carries TRBV4-3 and TRBJ1-1, with 10 bases fitting TRBD1. Germline V gene sequence: CDR1 LGHNA, CDR2 YSLEER. V trimming: 0 bases; J trimming: 11 bases; junction bases outside the gene matches: 15. This CDR3 has 17 residues.

This sequence joins TRBV18 and TRBJ2-5; TRBD1 agrees at 9 bases. CDR3 length: 15 amino acids. After removal of 5 bases from V and 5 bases from J, the junction contained 9 bases not matched to a gene. Germline CDR1 and CDR2: KGHSH and LQKENI. The CDR3 DNA reads TGTGCCAGCTCAGATTCGGGACAGGGATACGAGACCCAGTACTTC. Residues: CASSDSGQGYETQYF.

V is TRBV6-1 and J is TRBJ2-7; no firm D call. The CDR3 is 11 residues long. In germline, CDR1 is MNHNS, CDR2 SASEGT. The germline V and J ends were trimmed by 3 bases and 6 bases, with 6 bases remaining between them. CDR3 nucleotide sequence: TGTGCCAGCAGTGAGAGACGCGAGCAGTACGTC. Amino acids: CASSERREQYV.

V is TRBV20-1 and J is TRBJ2-1, with D possibly matching TRBD1 (5 bases). Trimming took 3 bases from V and 7 from J, leaving 13 bases between them. Germline V gene sequence: CDR1 DFQATT, CDR2 SNEGSKA (reference sequence). CDR3 length: 13 residues. The CDR3 region has the DNA TGCAGTGCTAGTGAGTGGGGCTCAAATGAGCAGTTCTTC. Its protein product is CSASEWGSNEQFF.

This rearrangement joins TRBV2 to TRBJ2-1; 8 bases line up with TRBD2. The CDR3 totals 14 residues. With V trimmed by 5 bases and J by 7 bases, 7 bases remained unmatched. Germline CDR1 is SNHLY and CDR2 is FYNNEI. The CDR3 loop is CASSPGGAGNEQFF. The CDR3 DNA reads TGTGCCAGCAGTCCGGGGGGGGCCGGGAATGAGCAGTTCTTC.

The chain links TRBV24-1 to TRBJ2-3; 8 bases line up with TRBD1. J gave up 1 base and V 3 bases, and 2 bases lay outside the gene matches. The germline V gene has CDR1 KGHDR and CDR2 SFDVKD. The CDR3 has 15 amino acids. CDR3 sequence: CATSDPTGGTDTQYF. As DNA, the CDR3 is TGTGCCACCAGTGATCCGACAGGGGGCACAGATACGCAGTATTTT.